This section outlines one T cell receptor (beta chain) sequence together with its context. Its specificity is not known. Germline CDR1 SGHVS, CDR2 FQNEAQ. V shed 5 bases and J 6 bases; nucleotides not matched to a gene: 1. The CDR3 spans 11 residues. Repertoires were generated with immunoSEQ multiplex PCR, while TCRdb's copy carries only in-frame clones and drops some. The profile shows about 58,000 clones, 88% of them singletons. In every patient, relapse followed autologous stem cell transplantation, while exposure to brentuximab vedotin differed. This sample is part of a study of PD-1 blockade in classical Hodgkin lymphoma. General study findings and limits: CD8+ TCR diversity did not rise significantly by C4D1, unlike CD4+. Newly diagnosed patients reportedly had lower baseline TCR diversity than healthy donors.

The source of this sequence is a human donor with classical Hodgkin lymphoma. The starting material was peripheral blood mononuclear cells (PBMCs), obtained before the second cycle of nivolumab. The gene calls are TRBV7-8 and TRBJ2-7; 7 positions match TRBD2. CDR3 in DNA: TGTGCCAGCAGCCGGGGGGTCGAGCAGTACTTC. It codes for CASSRGVEQYF.